Below, 2 T cell receptor beta chains from the same sample are listed, as sequenced in a study of early T cells in non-severe SARS-CoV-2 infection. Using its own MiXCR run on the 5' RACE reads, TCRdb lists one record per CDR3 protein. The sample has around 30,000 distinct CDR3 sequences; approximately 6% are singletons. The sample consisted of whole blood. These receptor sequences come from an adult who was a healthcare worker with PCR-confirmed SARS-CoV-2 infection or an uninfected control (not recorded which).

The chain is built from TRBV7-6 and TRBJ2-7; maybe TRBD1 (8 bases). With 5 bases removed from V and 3 bases from J, the gap between germline ends came to 17 bases. Germline V lookup: CDR1 SGHVS, CDR2 FNYEAQ. The CDR3 runs 15 residues. The chain's CDR3 is CASSPGTGGDYEQYF. As DNA, the CDR3 is TGTGCCAGCAGCCCGGGCACAGGGGGGGACTACGAGCAGTACTTC.

The chain has TRBV19 and TRBJ2-1, with 8 bases matching TRBD2. CDR3 length: 14 residues. After removal of 3 bases from V and 9 bases from J, the junction contained 7 bases not matched to a gene. Germline V gives CDR1 LNHDA, CDR2 SQIVND (reference sequence). The CDR3 DNA reads as TGTGCCAGTAGTATTAAAAAGCGGGAGAGTGAGCAGTTCTTC. Encoded protein: CASSIKKRESEQFF.